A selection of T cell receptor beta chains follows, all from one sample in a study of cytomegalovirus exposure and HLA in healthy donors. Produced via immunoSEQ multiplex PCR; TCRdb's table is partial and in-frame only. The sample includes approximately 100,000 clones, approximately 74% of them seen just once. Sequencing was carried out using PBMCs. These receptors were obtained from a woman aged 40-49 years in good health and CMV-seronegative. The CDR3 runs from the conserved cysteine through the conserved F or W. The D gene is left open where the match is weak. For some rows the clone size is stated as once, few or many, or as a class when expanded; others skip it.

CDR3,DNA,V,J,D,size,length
CASEKRRLGRVSGFNGNEQFF,TGTGCCAGCGAGAAGAGGCGACTCGGTAGGGTTTCGGGGTTTAATGGTAATGAGCAGTTCTTC,TRBV27,TRBJ2-1,NA,NA,21
CASSIRQGNTGELFF,TGTGCCAGCAGCATCAGACAGGGAAACACCGGGGAGCTGTTTTTT,TRBV7-2,TRBJ2-2,TRBD1,NA,15
CASSLGGTGGEGYTF,TGCGCCAGCAGCCTGGGGGGTACAGGGGGCGAAGGCTACACCTTC,TRBV4-1,TRBJ1-2,TRBD1,NA,15
CASSPPPGNTEAFF,TGTGCCAGCTCACCCCCGCCCGGGAACACTGAAGCTTTCTTT,TRBV18,TRBJ1-1,NA,few,14
CASSFVGTYLNTEAFF,TGTGCCAGCAGTTTTGTGGGGACTTACTTGAACACTGAAGCTTTCTTT,TRBV28,TRBJ1-1,NA,few,16
CAIRGDRDNEKLFF,TGTGCCATCAGAGGGGACAGGGATAATGAAAAACTGTTTTTT,TRBV10-3,TRBJ1-4,TRBD1,NA,14
CASSLEHADRGTEAFF,TGCGCCAGCAGCCTCGAACATGCGGACAGGGGGACTGAAGCTTTCTTT,TRBV4-1,TRBJ1-1,TRBD1,few,16
CASSLSGVLLPHIYGYTF,TGTGCCAGCAGTTTATCGGGAGTACTTCTCCCACATATCTATGGCTACACCTTC,TRBV28,TRBJ1-2,NA,NA,18
CASSIGTGGYEQYF,TGTGCCAGCAGCATAGGAACAGGGGGCTACGAGCAGTACTTC,TRBV7-9,TRBJ2-7,TRBD1,NA,14
CASRGRLTNTGELFF,TGTGCCAGCAGGGGGCGGTTGACGAACACCGGGGAGCTGTTTTTT,TRBV27,TRBJ2-2,NA,NA,15
CASSLSSSGNEQFF,TGTGCCAGCAGTTTATCGTCTAGTGGAAATGAGCAGTTCTTC,TRBV27,TRBJ2-1,NA,NA,14
CASSRNTGSQETQYF,TGCGCCAGCAGCCGGAATACAGGGTCCCAAGAGACCCAGTACTTC,TRBV5-1,TRBJ2-5,NA,NA,15
CASSLTGRQFF,TGTGCCAGCAGTTTGACAGGGCGGCAGTTCTTC,TRBV28,TRBJ2-1,TRBD1,NA,11
CASSDLGEGSPLHF,TGTGCCAGCAGTGATCTGGGTGAGGGTTCACCCCTCCACTTT,TRBV2,TRBJ1-6,NA,NA,14
CASSPTGAGEQYF,TGTGCCAGCAGCCCAACAGGGGCGGGGGAGCAGTACTTC,TRBV7-9,TRBJ2-7,NA,few,13
CASSATRETQYF,TGTGCCAGTAGTGCAACGAGGGAGACCCAGTACTTC,TRBV19,TRBJ2-5,NA,NA,12
CAWNRDRGQPQHF,TGTGCCTGGAATCGGGACAGAGGTCAGCCCCAGCATTTT,TRBV30,TRBJ1-5,TRBD1,NA,13
CASSATGEGYGYTF,TGTGCCAGCAGCGCTACAGGGGAAGGCTATGGCTACACCTTC,TRBV7-8,TRBJ1-2,TRBD1,NA,14
CASSYRLSSGYYEQYF,TGTGCCAGCAGTTACCGTTTGTCTAGCGGGTACTACGAGCAGTACTTC,TRBV6-5,TRBJ2-7,TRBD2,NA,16
CASSIGLAGNEQFF,TGTGCCAGCAGCATCGGACTAGCGGGCAATGAGCAGTTCTTC,TRBV7-3,TRBJ2-1,TRBD2,NA,14
CASVTRRPGVGEQYF,TGTGCCAGCGTTACCCGTAGGCCAGGGGTAGGGGAGCAGTACTTC,TRBV2,TRBJ2-7,NA,NA,15
CASSLPGQGTYEQYF,TGTGCCAGCAGTTTACCGGGACAGGGAACCTACGAGCAGTACTTC,TRBV28,TRBJ2-7,TRBD1,NA,15
CASSLALAGGPQETQYF,TGCGCCAGCAGCTTGGCGCTAGCGGGGGGCCCGCAAGAGACCCAGTACTTC,TRBV5-1,TRBJ2-5,TRBD2,few,17
CATGDRVWTEAFF,TGTGCCACCGGAGACAGGGTGTGGACTGAAGCTTTCTTT,TRBV6-1,TRBJ1-1,TRBD1,NA,13
CASSRGQVNQPQHF,TGTGCCAGCAGCCGGGGACAGGTCAATCAGCCCCAGCATTTT,TRBV6-1,TRBJ1-5,TRBD1,NA,14
CASRRRDEQFF,TGTGCCAGCAGGAGAAGAGATGAGCAGTTCTTC,TRBV28,TRBJ2-1,NA,NA,11
CATPGQGRNTIYF,TGTGCCACCCCTGGACAGGGTAGAAACACCATATATTTT,TRBV27,TRBJ1-3,TRBD1,NA,13
CAISAGNNEQFF,TGTGCCATCAGTGCGGGGAACAATGAGCAGTTCTTC,TRBV10-3,TRBJ2-1,NA,NA,12
CASSSFIDGGRHEAFF,TGTGCCAGCAGCTCTTTCATCGACGGAGGACGACATGAAGCTTTCTTT,TRBV13,TRBJ1-1,NA,once,16
CASSVSGELFF,TGTGCCAGCAGCGTGAGCGGGGAGCTGTTTTTT,TRBV9,TRBJ2-2,NA,NA,11
CASSLDPLLGNTIYF,TGCGCCAGCAGCCTCGATCCCTTACTTGGAAACACCATATATTTT,TRBV5-1,TRBJ1-3,NA,NA,15
CASSVDRDSLKYGYTF,TGTGCCAGCAGCGTTGACCGGGACTCTTTAAAGTATGGCTACACCTTC,TRBV9,TRBJ1-2,NA,NA,16
CASSLIVGTKGYEQYF,TGTGCCAGCAGCTTAATAGTAGGAACTAAGGGGTACGAGCAGTACTTC,TRBV7-2,TRBJ2-7,NA,NA,16
CASSQMGPNVGYTF,TGCGCCAGCAGCCAGATGGGGCCAAATGTAGGCTACACCTTC,TRBV4-3,TRBJ1-2,NA,NA,14
CASSPAEVRNSPLHF,TGTGCCAGCTCACCTGCGGAGGTTCGGAATTCACCCCTCCACTTT,TRBV18,TRBJ1-6,NA,NA,15
CASSSRGAGLDEQFF,TGTGCCAGCAGCTCACGGGGGGCAGGTTTGGATGAGCAGTTCTTC,TRBV7-9,TRBJ2-1,NA,NA,15
CASVSAGDWGEQFF,TGTGCCAGCGTTTCAGCGGGAGATTGGGGTGAGCAGTTCTTC,TRBV28,TRBJ2-1,TRBD2,NA,14
CSVEKRGALNTEAFF,TGCAGCGTTGAAAAACGGGGAGCCCTGAACACTGAAGCTTTCTTT,TRBV29-1,TRBJ1-1,NA,once,15
CASSDLTGVSPLHF,TGTGCCAGCAGTGACTTGACAGGGGTTTCACCCCTCCACTTT,TRBV25-1,TRBJ1-6,TRBD1,NA,14
CASSLAGGSLSYEQYF,TGTGCCAGCAGCCTAGCGGGGGGATCCTTGTCCTACGAGCAGTACTTC,TRBV7-9,TRBJ2-7,TRBD2,NA,16
CSSSSGQGTEAFF,TGTTCCAGCAGCTCCGGACAGGGGACTGAAGCTTTCTTT,TRBV7-9,TRBJ1-1,TRBD1,NA,13
CASSQGEYSGYEKLFF,TGCGCCAGCAGCCAAGGGGAATATAGCGGGTATGAAAAACTGTTTTTT,TRBV4-3,TRBJ1-4,NA,NA,16
CASSFKDSSYNEQFF,TGTGCCAGCAGCTTCAAGGACAGCTCCTACAATGAGCAGTTCTTC,TRBV7-3,TRBJ2-1,NA,NA,15
CASSTTRWETQYF,TGTGCCAGTAGTACGACTAGATGGGAGACCCAGTACTTC,TRBV19,TRBJ2-5,NA,NA,13
CASSSGSVYETQYF,TGTGCCAGCAGCTCTGGTAGCGTATACGAGACCCAGTACTTC,TRBV7-6,TRBJ2-5,NA,NA,14
CSSSLGGQAATNEKLFF,TGTTCCAGCAGCTTAGGGGGGCAAGCTGCAACTAATGAAAAACTGTTTTTT,TRBV7-9,TRBJ1-4,NA,NA,17
CASSSWDFYEQYF,TGTGCCAGCAGCTCGTGGGACTTCTACGAGCAGTACTTC,TRBV7-2,TRBJ2-7,NA,NA,13
CASSQDRDYGYTF,TGTGCCAGCAGCCAAGACAGAGACTATGGCTACACCTTC,TRBV2,TRBJ1-2,NA,NA,13
CASSPTTGVNTEAFF,TGTGCCAGCTCACCCACGACAGGGGTGAACACTGAAGCTTTCTTT,TRBV18,TRBJ1-1,TRBD1,NA,15
CASGSGRGGTYEQYF,TGTGCTAGTGGTTCGGGTCGCGGGGGAACCTACGAGCAGTACTTC,TRBV12-5,TRBJ2-7,TRBD2,NA,15
CAWSYRGLEHYGYTF,TGTGCCTGGTCATACAGGGGGCTTGAGCACTATGGCTACACCTTC,TRBV30,TRBJ1-2,TRBD1,few,15
CASRAGGITDTQYF,TGTGCCAGCAGAGCGGGAGGTATCACAGATACGCAGTATTTT,TRBV28,TRBJ2-3,TRBD2,once,14
CASSEGVASNEQFF,TGTGCCAGCAGTGAAGGGGTAGCTAGTAATGAGCAGTTCTTC,TRBV6-4,TRBJ2-1,NA,NA,14
CASKSLGGLATDTQYF,TGTGCCAGCAAATCCCTCGGGGGACTAGCCACAGATACGCAGTATTTT,TRBV2,TRBJ2-3,TRBD2,NA,16
CASSRGETQYF,TGTGCCAGCAGTAGGGGAGAGACCCAGTACTTC,TRBV6-5,TRBJ2-5,NA,NA,11